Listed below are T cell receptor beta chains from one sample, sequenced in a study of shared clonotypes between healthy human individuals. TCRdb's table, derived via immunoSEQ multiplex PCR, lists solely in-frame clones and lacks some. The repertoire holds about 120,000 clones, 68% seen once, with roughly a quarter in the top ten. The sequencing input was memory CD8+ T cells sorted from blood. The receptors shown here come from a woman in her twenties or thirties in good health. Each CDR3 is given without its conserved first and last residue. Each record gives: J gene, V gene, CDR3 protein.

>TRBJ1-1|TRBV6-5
ASSPPDRIGAF
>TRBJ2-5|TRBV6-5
ASSYEASGETQY
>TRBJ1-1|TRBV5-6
ASSWARQDTEAF
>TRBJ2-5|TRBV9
ASSVDGSVETQY
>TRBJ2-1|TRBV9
ASSVTSGRAGNEQF
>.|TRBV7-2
ASSYRDSYYEQY
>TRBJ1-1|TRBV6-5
ACRAGDTEAF
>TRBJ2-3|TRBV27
ASSTGGLDMN
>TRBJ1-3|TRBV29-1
SVQGGSGNTIY
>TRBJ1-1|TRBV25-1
ASSERTGGTEAF
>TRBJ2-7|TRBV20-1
SARRYWEQY
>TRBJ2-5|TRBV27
ASHEGTGGSETQY
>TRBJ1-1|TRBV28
ASSHRQGALDTEAF
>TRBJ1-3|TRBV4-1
ASSQVGPGNTIY
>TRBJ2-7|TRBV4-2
ASSQDLGDSSYEQY
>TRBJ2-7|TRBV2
ASSVQTGPYEQY
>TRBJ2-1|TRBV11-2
ASSLDWSGRPSNEQF
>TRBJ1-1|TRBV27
ASSSGTYTEAF
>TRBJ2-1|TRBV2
ASSERDLPADNEQF
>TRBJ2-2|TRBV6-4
ASSDSGGVDTGELF
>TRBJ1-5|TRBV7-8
ASSLQPNNQPQH
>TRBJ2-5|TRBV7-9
ASSLGTAQQETQY
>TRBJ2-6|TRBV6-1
ASSVMGQSGANVLT
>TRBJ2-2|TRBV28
ASSPPTELNTGELF
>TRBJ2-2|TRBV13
ASSLGLAGEGGGTGELF
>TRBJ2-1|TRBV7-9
ASSIDVTDEF
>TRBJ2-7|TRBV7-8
ASSLHLGEQY
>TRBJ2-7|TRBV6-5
ASRDRGSYEQY
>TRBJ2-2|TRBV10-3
ASSYLLAGNTGELF
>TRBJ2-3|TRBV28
ASSLWVADTQY
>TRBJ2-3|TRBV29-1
SVEEAWVHISSTDTQY
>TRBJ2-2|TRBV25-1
ASSAKREPGELF
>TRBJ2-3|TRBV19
ASSVEGSGIDTQY
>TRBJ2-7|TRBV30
AWRRSGLESPLGEQY
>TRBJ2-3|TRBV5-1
ASRWDLARVASTSTDTQY
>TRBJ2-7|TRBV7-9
ASLRGTGQGIPLSYEQY
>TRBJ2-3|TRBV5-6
ASSCRDRSTDTQY
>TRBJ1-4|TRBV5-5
ASSLAGGTNEKLF
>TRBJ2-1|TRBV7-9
ASSASYNEQF
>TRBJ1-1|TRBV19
ASSLTQGTEAF
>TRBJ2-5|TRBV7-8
ASSPGTGRLLKETQY
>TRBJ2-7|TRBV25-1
ASSGVRGTSDHEQY
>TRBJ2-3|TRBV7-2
ASSLDASGRAGDTQY
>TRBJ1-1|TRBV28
ASIGYQGAQWGTEAF
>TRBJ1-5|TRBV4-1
ASSQLGGSNQPQH